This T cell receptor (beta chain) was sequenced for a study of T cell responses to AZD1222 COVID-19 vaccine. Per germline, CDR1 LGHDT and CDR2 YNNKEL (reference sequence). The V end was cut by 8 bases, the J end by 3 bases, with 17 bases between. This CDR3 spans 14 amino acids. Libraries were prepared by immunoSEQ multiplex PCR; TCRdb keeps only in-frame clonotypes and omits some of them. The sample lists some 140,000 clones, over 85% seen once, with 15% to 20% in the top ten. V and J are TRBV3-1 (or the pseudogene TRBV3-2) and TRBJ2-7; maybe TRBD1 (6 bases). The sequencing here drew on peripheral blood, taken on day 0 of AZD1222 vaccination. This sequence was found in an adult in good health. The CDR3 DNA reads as TGTGCCAGCTCCAGGGGCCGTACCCGCTACGAGCAGTACTTC. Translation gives CASSRGRTRYEQYF.